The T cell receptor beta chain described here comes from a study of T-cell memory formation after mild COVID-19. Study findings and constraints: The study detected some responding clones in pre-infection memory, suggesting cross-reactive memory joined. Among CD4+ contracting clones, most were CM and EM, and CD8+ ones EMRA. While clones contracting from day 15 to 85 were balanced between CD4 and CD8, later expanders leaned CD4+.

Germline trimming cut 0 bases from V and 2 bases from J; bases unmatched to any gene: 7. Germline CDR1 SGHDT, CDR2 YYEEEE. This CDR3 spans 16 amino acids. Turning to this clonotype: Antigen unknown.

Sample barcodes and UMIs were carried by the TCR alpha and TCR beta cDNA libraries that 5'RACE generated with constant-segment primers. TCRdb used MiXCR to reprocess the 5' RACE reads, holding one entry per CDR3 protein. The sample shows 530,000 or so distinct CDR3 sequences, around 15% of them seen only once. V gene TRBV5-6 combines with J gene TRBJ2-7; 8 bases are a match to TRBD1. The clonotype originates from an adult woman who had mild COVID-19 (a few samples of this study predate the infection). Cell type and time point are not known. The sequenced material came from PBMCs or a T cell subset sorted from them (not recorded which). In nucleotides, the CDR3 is TGTGCCAGCAGCTTGGGACCGGGACAGGCTACCTACGAGCAGTACTTC. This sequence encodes CASSLGPGQATYEQYF.